This TCR beta chain comes out of a study of response to subunit inactivated influenza vaccine (dated by TCRdb to the late 2010s). General notes on the study: Deep quantitative profiling of the T cell receptor repertoire was used in the study to follow responses to a trivalent subunit inactivated influenza vaccine. Findings and caveats that apply to the study as a whole: According to the authors, only a limited number of new T cells may be recruited by each seasonal influenza vaccination.

The sample holds a few counts of this clonotype. The target of this receptor is not known. There are no base qualities to consult, and no much larger clone falls within one base. V ends up 3 bases short and J 3 bases short, with an unmatched junction base count of 7. Taken from the germline V gene (reference sequence), the CDR1 and CDR2 loops are DFQATT and SNEGSKA. The CDR3 sequence holds 15 residues, the cysteine and phenylalanine included. Only the CDR3 region is kept as DNA, spanning 45 bases read in frame from base 1. Libraries were constructed by RT-PCR. Sequencing was carried out with an Illumina HiSeq 2500. Clones were called with MiXCR by TCRdb after fastp trimmed the public reads at Q25, and only in-frame beta chains were retained. Each entry merges the rows of one CDR3 protein and shows their most common DNA and genes. For this sample the table gives fewer than 550,000 distinct CDR3 sequences, of which around 25% were detected only once. The ten largest clones add up to approximately 2% of the sample.

The TCR sequence derives from a man aged 45-65 years who received an inactivated influenza vaccine. Donor details come from another sample of the same person, matched by shared clones. The chain is assembled from TRBV20-1 and TRBJ2-1; TRBD2 aligns with 8 central bases. The sample was CD4+ T cells sorted from PBMCs, taken less than 6 days after vaccination. For the CDR3, the sequence is CSASRSGSYYNEQFF. The sequenced DNA is TGCAGTGCTAGCCGAAGCGGGAGTTACTACAATGAGCAGTTCTTC.